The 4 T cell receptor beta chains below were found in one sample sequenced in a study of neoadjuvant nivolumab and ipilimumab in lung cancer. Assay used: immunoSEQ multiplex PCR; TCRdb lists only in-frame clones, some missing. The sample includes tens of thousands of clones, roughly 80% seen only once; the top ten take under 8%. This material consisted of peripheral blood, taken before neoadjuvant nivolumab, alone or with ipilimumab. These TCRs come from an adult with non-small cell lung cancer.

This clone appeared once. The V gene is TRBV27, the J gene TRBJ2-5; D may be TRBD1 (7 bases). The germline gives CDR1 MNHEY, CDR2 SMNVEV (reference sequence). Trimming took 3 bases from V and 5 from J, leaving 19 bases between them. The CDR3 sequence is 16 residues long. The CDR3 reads CASSFAWDSRGETQYF. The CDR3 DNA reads TGTGCCAGCAGTTTTGCCTGGGACAGCCGGGGGGAGACCCAGTACTTC.

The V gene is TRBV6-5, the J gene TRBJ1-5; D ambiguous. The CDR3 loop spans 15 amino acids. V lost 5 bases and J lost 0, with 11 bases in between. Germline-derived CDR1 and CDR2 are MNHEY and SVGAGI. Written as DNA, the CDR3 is TGTGCCAGCAGTAGGACGATTTATAGCAATCAGCCCCAGCATTTT. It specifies CASSRTIYSNQPQHF.

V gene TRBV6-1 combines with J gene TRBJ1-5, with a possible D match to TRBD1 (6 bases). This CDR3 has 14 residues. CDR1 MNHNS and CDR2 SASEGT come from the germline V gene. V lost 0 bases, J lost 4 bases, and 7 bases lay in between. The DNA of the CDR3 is TGTGCCAGCAGTGAAGCAGGGGGTAATCAGCCCCAGCATTTT. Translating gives CASSEAGGNQPQHF.

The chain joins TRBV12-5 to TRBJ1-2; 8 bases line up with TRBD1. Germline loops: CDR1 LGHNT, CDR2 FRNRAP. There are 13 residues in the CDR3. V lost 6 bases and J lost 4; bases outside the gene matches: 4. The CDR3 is CASGKGQGYGYTF. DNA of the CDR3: TGTGCTAGTGGCAAAGGACAGGGCTATGGCTACACCTTC.